This is a list of T cell receptor beta chains from one sample in a study of blood T cell repertoires in COVID-19. Sequencing used immunoSEQ multiplex PCR; TCRdb keeps in-frame clones, though not all of them. The data contain 35,000 to 50,000 clones, about 88% of them seen just once; the ten biggest clones take up just under 2.5%. The sequenced sample consisted of peripheral blood. These receptors were obtained from a human donor in a cohort sampled during active COVID-19. Both conserved end residues are part of each CDR3. The D gene is left open where the match is weak. A clone size is listed for some rows: how often the clone was seen (once, few, many), or a class if it is expanded.

D: NA; V: TRBV27; size: NA; J: TRBJ1-2; CDR3: CASSLGGVFGYTF; DNA: TGTGCCAGCAGTTTAGGAGGGGTTTTTGGCTACACCTTC
D: NA; V: TRBV9; size: NA; J: TRBJ1-2; CDR3: CASSPSIGSGYTF; DNA: TGTGCCAGCAGCCCTTCTATCGGGAGTGGCTACACCTTC
D: NA; V: TRBV3-1/TRBV3-2; size: few; J: TRBJ1-6; CDR3: CASSQDSVNNSPLHF; DNA: TGTGCCAGCAGCCAAGATTCAGTCAATAATTCACCCCTCCACTTT
D: NA; V: TRBV5-4; size: NA; J: TRBJ2-7; CDR3: CASSLGQLSYEQYF; DNA: TGTGCCAGCAGCCTAGGACAGTTATCCTACGAGCAGTACTTC
D: NA; V: TRBV13; size: NA; J: TRBJ1-1; CDR3: CASGRSVTEAFF; DNA: TGTGCCAGCGGGAGGTCCGTGACTGAAGCTTTCTTT
D: TRBD1; V: TRBV11-1; size: NA; J: TRBJ2-7; CDR3: CASSSGQGGQYF; DNA: TGTGCCAGCAGCTCTGGACAGGGTGGGCAGTACTTC
D: TRBD2; V: TRBV11-2; size: NA; J: TRBJ2-3; CDR3: CASSFLTSGGAPNTQYF; DNA: TGTGCCAGCAGCTTCCTGACTAGCGGGGGGGCTCCCAATACGCAGTATTTT
D: NA; V: TRBV4-2; size: NA; J: TRBJ1-2; CDR3: CASSQTRVRYGYTF; DNA: TGTGCCAGCAGCCAGACTAGGGTCCGCTATGGCTACACCTTC
D: NA; V: TRBV29-1; size: NA; J: TRBJ2-4; CDR3: CSVSMGNWGLGGKNIQYF; DNA: TGCAGCGTGTCAATGGGGAATTGGGGCTTGGGAGGCAAAAACATTCAGTACTTC
D: NA; V: TRBV5-1; size: NA; J: TRBJ2-5; CDR3: CASSISGEQETQYF; DNA: TGCGCCAGCAGCATATCAGGGGAACAAGAGACCCAGTACTTC
D: TRBD2; V: TRBV6-1; size: NA; J: TRBJ2-5; CDR3: CASSEARVAGGLETQYF; DNA: TGTGCCAGCAGTGAGGCCAGGGTTGCGGGGGGGCTGGAGACCCAGTACTTC
D: NA; V: TRBV30; size: NA; J: TRBJ2-1; CDR3: CAWKVGGSYNEQFF; DNA: TGTGCCTGGAAAGTGGGGGGCTCCTACAATGAGCAGTTCTTC
D: NA; V: TRBV3-1/TRBV3-2; size: NA; J: TRBJ1-1; CDR3: CASSQDAARPLEAFF; DNA: TGTGCCAGCAGCCAAGATGCGGCAAGACCGTTGGAAGCTTTCTTT
D: NA; V: TRBV5-4; size: NA; J: TRBJ1-1; CDR3: CASSLEGRAGTEAFF; DNA: TGTGCCAGCAGCTTGGAGGGAAGGGCGGGCACTGAAGCTTTCTTT
D: NA; V: TRBV7-2; size: once; J: TRBJ2-1; CDR3: CASSLGLMELDEQFF; DNA: TGTGCCAGCAGCTTAGGGCTAATGGAGTTGGATGAGCAGTTCTTC
D: TRBD1; V: TRBV5-4; size: NA; J: TRBJ1-1; CDR3: CASSLGTGRNTEAFF; DNA: TGTGCCAGCAGCTTGGGGACAGGGAGGAACACTGAAGCTTTCTTT
D: NA; V: TRBV19; size: NA; J: TRBJ2-2; CDR3: CASSSSGFNTGELFF; DNA: TGTGCCAGTAGTTCATCGGGATTTAATACCGGGGAGCTGTTTTTT
D: NA; V: TRBV2; size: NA; J: TRBJ2-2; CDR3: CASRGQSNTGELFF; DNA: TGTGCCAGCAGGGGACAATCGAACACCGGGGAGCTGTTTTTT
D: NA; V: TRBV18; size: NA; J: TRBJ2-7; CDR3: CASSPPRVYEQYF; DNA: TGTGCCAGCTCACCACCGCGGGTTTACGAGCAGTACTTC
D: TRBD1; V: TRBV9; size: NA; J: TRBJ1-1; CDR3: CASSSRDRGLAEAFF; DNA: TGTGCCAGCAGCTCCCGGGACAGGGGTCTAGCTGAAGCTTTCTTT
D: NA; V: TRBV4-2; size: once; J: TRBJ2-7; CDR3: CASSQENRDYYEQYF; DNA: TGTGCCAGCAGCCAGGAGAACCGGGATTACTACGAGCAGTACTTC
D: NA; V: TRBV6-5; size: NA; J: TRBJ1-1; CDR3: CASSYGQNTEAFF; DNA: TGTGCCAGCAGTTACGGGCAGAACACTGAAGCTTTCTTT
D: NA; V: TRBV5-6; size: NA; J: TRBJ2-5; CDR3: CASSLAGGPQETQYF; DNA: TGTGCCAGCAGCTTGGCCGGGGGGCCCCAAGAGACCCAGTACTTC
D: NA; V: TRBV7-2; size: NA; J: TRBJ1-6; CDR3: CASSLDFSPLHF; DNA: TGTGCCAGCAGCTTAGACTTCTCACCCCTCCACTTT
D: TRBD1; V: TRBV10-2; size: NA; J: TRBJ1-2; CDR3: CASSEATGGGGYTF; DNA: TGCGCCAGCAGTGAGGCAACAGGGGGCGGTGGCTACACCTTC
D: NA; V: TRBV18; size: NA; J: TRBJ1-1; CDR3: CASSPRAGNLMNTEAFF; DNA: TGTGCCAGCTCACCACGGGCAGGGAATCTCATGAACACTGAAGCTTTCTTT
D: TRBD1; V: TRBV12-5; size: NA; J: TRBJ2-7; CDR3: CASGKDRGFYEQYF; DNA: TGTGCTAGTGGAAAGGACAGGGGGTTCTACGAGCAGTACTTC
D: TRBD1; V: TRBV19; size: NA; J: TRBJ1-4; CDR3: CASTPWGTGGEKLFF; DNA: TGTGCCAGTACCCCGTGGGGGACAGGCGGTGAAAAACTGTTTTTT
D: NA; V: TRBV2; size: NA; J: TRBJ2-7; CDR3: CASSDQQDSLTYEQYF; DNA: TGTGCCAGCAGTGACCAACAGGACAGCCTTACCTACGAGCAGTACTTC
D: NA; V: TRBV6-5; size: NA; J: TRBJ1-4; CDR3: CASSYRGKLFF; DNA: TGTGCCAGCAGTTACAGGGGAAAACTGTTTTTT
D: TRBD1; V: TRBV6-5; size: NA; J: TRBJ2-5; CDR3: CASSQTGAETQYF; DNA: TGTGCCAGCAGCCAGACAGGGGCGGAGACCCAGTACTTC
D: NA; V: TRBV11-2; size: NA; J: TRBJ2-5; CDR3: CASSLGAGKGETQYF; DNA: TGTGCCAGCAGCTTGGGAGCCGGGAAAGGAGAGACCCAGTACTTC
D: TRBD1; V: TRBV5-1; size: NA; J: TRBJ2-3; CDR3: CASSPYSDRGRADTQYF; DNA: TGCGCCAGCAGCCCCTACAGCGACAGGGGGCGAGCAGATACGCAGTATTTT
D: NA; V: TRBV29-1; size: NA; J: TRBJ2-1; CDR3: CSVGLPGEQFF; DNA: TGCAGCGTTGGGCTACCCGGGGAGCAGTTCTTC
D: NA; V: TRBV12-5; size: NA; J: TRBJ2-1; CDR3: CASGLGITRSSYNEQFF; DNA: TGTGCTAGTGGTTTGGGGATAACCCGGAGCTCCTACAATGAGCAGTTCTTC
D: TRBD2; V: TRBV6-2/TRBV6-3; size: NA; J: TRBJ2-1; CDR3: CASSYLRGVSYNEQFF; DNA: TGTGCCAGCAGTTACCTGCGGGGGGTATCCTACAATGAGCAGTTCTTC
D: NA; V: TRBV11-2; size: few; J: TRBJ1-1; CDR3: CASSFGSNTEAFF; DNA: TGTGCCAGCAGCTTCGGGTCGAACACTGAAGCTTTCTTT
D: TRBD1; V: TRBV19; size: NA; J: TRBJ2-7; CDR3: CASSVGTAYEQYF; DNA: TGTGCCAGTAGTGTGGGGACAGCCTACGAGCAGTACTTC
D: NA; V: TRBV19; size: NA; J: TRBJ2-6; CDR3: CASTPRRGRVNSGANVLTF; DNA: TGTGCCAGTACCCCGCGCAGGGGCAGGGTCAACTCTGGGGCCAACGTCCTGACTTTC
D: NA; V: TRBV7-3; size: NA; J: TRBJ2-3; CDR3: CASARDPQTDTQYF; DNA: TGTGCCAGCGCTCGGGATCCCCAAACAGATACGCAGTATTTT